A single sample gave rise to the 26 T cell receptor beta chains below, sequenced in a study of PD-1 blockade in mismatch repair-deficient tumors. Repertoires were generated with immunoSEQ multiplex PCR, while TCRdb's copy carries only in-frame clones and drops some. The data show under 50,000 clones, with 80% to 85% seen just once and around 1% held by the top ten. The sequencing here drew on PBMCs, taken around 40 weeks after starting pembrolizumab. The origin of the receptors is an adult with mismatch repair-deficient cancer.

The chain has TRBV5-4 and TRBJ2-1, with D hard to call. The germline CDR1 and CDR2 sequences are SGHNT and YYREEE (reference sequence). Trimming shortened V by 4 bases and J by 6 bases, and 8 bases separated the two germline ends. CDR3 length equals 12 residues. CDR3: CASSPNVNEQFF. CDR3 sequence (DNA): TGTGCCAGCAGCCCCAATGTCAATGAGCAGTTCTTC.

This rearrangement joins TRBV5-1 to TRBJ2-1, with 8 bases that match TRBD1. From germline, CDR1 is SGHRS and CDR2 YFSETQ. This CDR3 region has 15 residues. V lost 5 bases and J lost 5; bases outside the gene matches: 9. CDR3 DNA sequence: TGCGCCAGCAGTCTCCTACCGGGACAGGACAATGAGCAGTTCTTC. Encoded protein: CASSLLPGQDNEQFF.

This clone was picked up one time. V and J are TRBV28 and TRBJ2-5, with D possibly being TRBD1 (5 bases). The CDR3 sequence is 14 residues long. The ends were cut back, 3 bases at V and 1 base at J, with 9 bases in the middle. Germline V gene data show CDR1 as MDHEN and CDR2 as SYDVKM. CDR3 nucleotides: TGTGCCAGCAGTTTGAACCAGGGCCAAGAGACCCAGTACTTC. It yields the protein CASSLNQGQETQYF.

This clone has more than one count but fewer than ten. The CDR3 nucleotides are TGTGCCAGCAGCCCTCACCTGGGGGGTTACGAGCAGTACTTC. Translation gives CASSPHLGGYEQYF. The gene calls are TRBV14 and TRBJ2-7; TRBD2 might be the D (6 bases). The CDR3 runs to 14 residues. Germline V gene lookup returns CDR1 SGHDN and CDR2 FVKESK. Trimming pared 4 bases from V and 4 bases from J, leaving 14 bases between.

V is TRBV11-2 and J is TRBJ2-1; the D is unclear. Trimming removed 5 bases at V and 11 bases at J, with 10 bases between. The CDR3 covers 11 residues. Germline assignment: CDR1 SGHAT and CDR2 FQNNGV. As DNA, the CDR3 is TGTGCCAGCAGCCTCGGAGCCCAGCAGTTCTTC. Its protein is CASSLGAQQFF. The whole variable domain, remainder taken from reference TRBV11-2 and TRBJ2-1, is EAGVAQSPRYKIIEKRQSVAFWCNPISGHATLYWYQQILGQGPKLLIQFQNNGVVDDSQLPKDRFSAERLKGVDSTLKIQPAKLEDSAVYLCASSLGAQQFFGPGTRLTVL.

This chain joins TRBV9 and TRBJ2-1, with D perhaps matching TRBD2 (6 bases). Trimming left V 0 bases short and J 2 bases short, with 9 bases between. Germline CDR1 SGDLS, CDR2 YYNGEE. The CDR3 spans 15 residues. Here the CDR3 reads CASSVEGLTYNEQFF. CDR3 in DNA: TGTGCCAGCAGCGTAGAGGGACTGACCTACAATGAGCAGTTCTTC.

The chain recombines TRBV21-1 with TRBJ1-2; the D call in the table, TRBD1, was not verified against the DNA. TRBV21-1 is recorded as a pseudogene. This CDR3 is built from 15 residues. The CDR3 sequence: CASSKVGQASYGYTF. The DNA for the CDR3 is TGTGCCAGCAGCAAAGTAGGACAGGCAAGCTATGGCTACACCTTC.

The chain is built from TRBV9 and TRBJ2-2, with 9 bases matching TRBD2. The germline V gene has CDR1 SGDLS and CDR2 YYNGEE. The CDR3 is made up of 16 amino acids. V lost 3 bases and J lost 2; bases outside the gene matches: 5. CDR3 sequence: CASSAPGTSNTGELFF. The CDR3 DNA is TGTGCCAGCAGCGCGCCCGGGACTAGCAACACCGGGGAGCTGTTTTTT.

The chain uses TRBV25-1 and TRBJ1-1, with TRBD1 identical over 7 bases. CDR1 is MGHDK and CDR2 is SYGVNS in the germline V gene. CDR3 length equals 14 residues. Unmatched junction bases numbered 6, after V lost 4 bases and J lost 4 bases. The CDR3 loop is CASSAFRDSTEAFF. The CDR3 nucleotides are TGTGCCAGCAGTGCATTCCGGGACAGCACTGAAGCTTTCTTT.

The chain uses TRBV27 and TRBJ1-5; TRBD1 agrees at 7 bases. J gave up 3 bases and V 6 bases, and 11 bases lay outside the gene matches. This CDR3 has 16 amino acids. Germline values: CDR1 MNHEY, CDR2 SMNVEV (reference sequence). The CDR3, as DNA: TGTGCCAGCAGCCTTGGGCCCGGACAGGCCAATCAGCCCCAGCATTTT. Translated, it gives CASSLGPGQANQPQHF.

As DNA, the CDR3 is TGTGCCAGTAGTAACGCGGGGACAGGGGAGGGGACCCAGTACTTC. It is translated as CASSNAGTGEGTQYF. This sequence joins TRBV19 and TRBJ2-5; 10 nucleotides line up with TRBD1. The CDR3 totals 15 residues. Germline V CDR1 and CDR2: LNHDA, SQIVND (reference sequence). V dropped 4 bases and J dropped 7; count of bases not matched to a gene: 9.

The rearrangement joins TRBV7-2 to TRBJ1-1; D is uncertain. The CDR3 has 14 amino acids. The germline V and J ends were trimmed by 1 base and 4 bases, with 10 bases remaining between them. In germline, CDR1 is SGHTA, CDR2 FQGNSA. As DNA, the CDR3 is TGTGCCAGCAGCTTAGGGTGGGGAGGCACTGAAGCTTTCTTT. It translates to CASSLGWGGTEAFF.

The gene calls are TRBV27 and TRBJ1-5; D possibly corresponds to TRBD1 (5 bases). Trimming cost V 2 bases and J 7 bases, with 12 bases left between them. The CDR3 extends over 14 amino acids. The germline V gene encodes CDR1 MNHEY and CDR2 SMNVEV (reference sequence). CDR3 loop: CASSLQGWGQPQHF. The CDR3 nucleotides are TGTGCCAGCAGTTTACAGGGCTGGGGACAGCCCCAGCATTTT.

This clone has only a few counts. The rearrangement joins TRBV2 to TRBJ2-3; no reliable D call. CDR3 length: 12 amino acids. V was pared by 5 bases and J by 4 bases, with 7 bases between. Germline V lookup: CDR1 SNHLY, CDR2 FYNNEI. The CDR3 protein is CASSLFADTQYF. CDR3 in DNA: TGTGCCAGCAGTCTTTTCGCAGATACGCAGTATTTT.

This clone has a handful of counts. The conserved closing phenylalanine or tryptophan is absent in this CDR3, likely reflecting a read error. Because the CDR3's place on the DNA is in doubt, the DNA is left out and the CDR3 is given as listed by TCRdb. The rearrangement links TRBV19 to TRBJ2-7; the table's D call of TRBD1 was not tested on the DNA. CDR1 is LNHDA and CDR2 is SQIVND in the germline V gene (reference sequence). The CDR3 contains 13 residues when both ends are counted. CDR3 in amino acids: CASSSGRGTDQCL.

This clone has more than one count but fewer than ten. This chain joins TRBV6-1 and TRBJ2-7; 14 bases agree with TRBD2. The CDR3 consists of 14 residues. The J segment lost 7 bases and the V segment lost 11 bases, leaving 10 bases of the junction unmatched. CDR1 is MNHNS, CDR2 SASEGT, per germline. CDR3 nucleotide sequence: TGTGCCGGTCAGACTAGCGGGAGGGCCGGGGAGCAGTACTTC. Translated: CAGQTSGRAGEQYF.

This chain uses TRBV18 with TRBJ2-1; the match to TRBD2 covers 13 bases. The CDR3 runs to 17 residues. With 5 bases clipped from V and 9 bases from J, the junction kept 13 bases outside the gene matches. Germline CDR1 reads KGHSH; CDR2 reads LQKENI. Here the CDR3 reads CASSTRGLAGVRTEQFF. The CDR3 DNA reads TGTGCCAGCTCAACCAGAGGACTAGCGGGAGTGAGGACTGAGCAGTTCTTC.

CDR3: CASSSAGLAGGSQETQYF. Here the CDR3 DNA reads TGTGCCAGCTCATCGGCGGGACTAGCGGGAGGGAGCCAAGAGACCCAGTACTTC. The V call is TRBV18, the J call TRBJ2-5; 16 bases line up with TRBD2. J gave up 1 base and V 5 bases, and 7 bases lay outside the gene matches. Germline V gives CDR1 KGHSH, CDR2 LQKENI. The CDR3 has 18 residues. Full variable domain (outside the CDR3, taken from reference TRBV18 and TRBJ2-5): NAGVMQNPRHLVRRRGQEARLRCSPMKGHSHVYWYRQLPEEGLKFMVYLQKENIIDESGMPKERFSAEFPKEGPSILRIQQVVRGDSAAYFCASSSAGLAGGSQETQYFGPGTRLLVL.

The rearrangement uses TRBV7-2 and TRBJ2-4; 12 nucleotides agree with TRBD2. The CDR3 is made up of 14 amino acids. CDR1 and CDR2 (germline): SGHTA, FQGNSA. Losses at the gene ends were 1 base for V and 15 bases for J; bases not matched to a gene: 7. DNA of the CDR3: TGTGCCAGCAGCTTAGGTGCTAGCGGGAGGGCCGGGTACTTC. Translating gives CASSLGASGRAGYF.

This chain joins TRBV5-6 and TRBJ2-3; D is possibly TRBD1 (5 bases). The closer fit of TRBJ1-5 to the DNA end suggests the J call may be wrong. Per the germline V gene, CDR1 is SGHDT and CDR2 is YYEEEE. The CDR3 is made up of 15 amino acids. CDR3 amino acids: CASSLVGHSIDTQHF. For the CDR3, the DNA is TGTGCCAGCAGCTTGGTTGGACATTCTATAGATACGCAGCATTTT.

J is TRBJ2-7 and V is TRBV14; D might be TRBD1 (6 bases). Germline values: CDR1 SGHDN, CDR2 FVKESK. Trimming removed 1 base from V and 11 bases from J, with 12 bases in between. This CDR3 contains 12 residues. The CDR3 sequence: CASSQGEGQKYF. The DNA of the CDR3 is TGTGCCAGCAGCCAAGGAGAGGGACAAAAGTACTTC.

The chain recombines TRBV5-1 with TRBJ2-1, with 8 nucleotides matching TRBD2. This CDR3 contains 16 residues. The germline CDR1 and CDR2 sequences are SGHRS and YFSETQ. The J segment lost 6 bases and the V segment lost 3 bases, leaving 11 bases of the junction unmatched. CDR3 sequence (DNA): TGCGCCAGCAGCTCCCCCGGACTAGCAGGACTCAATGAGCAGTTCTTC. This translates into CASSSPGLAGLNEQFF. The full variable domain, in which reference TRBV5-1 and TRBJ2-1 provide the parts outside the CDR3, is KAGVTQTPRYLIKTRGQQVTLSCSPISGHRSVSWYQQTPGQGLQFLFEYFSETQRNKGNFPGRFSGRQFSNSRSEMNVSTLELGDSALYLCASSSPGLAGLNEQFFGPGTRLTVL.

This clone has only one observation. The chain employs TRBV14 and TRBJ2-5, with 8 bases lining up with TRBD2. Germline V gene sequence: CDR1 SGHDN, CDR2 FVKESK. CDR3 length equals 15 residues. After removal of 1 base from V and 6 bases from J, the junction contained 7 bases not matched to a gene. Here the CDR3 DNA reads TGTGCCAGCAGCCAAGCAAAGACTAGCGTGCAGACCCAGTACTTC. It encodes CASSQAKTSVQTQYF.

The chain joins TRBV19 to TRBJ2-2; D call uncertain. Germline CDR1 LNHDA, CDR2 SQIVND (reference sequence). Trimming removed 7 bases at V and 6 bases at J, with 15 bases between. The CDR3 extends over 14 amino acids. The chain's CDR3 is CASTSAGSPGELFF. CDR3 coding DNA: TGTGCCAGTACATCGGCCGGGTCCCCCGGGGAGCTGTTTTTT.

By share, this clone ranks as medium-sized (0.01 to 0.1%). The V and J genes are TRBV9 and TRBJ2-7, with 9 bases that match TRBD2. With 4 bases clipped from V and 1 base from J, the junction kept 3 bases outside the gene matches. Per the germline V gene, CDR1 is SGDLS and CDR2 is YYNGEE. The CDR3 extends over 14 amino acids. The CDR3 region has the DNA TGTGCCAGCAGCACGGGACTAGCATCCTACGAGCAGTACTTC. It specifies CASSTGLASYEQYF.

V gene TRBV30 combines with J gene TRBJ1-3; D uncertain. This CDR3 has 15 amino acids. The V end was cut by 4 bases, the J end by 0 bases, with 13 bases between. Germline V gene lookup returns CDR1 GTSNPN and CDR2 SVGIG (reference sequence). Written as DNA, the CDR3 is TGTGCCTGGACCGCCCGGGATTACTCTGGAAACACCATATATTTT. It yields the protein CAWTARDYSGNTIYF.